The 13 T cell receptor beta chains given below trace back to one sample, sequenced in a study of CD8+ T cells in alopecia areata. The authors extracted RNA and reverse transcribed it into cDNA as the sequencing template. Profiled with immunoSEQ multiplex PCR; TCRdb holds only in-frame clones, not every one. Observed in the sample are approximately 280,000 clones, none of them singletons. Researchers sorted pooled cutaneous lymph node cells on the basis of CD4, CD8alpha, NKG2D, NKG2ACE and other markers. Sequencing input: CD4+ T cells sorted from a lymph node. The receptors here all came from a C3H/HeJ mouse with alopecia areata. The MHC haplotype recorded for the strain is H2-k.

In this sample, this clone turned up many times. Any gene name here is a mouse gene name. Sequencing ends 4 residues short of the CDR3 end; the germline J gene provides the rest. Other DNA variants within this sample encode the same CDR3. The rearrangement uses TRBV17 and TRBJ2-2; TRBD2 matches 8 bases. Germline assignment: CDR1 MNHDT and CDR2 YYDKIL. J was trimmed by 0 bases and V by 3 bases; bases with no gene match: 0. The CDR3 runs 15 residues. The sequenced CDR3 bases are TGTGCTAGCAGTAGCTGGGGGGCAAACACCGGG. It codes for CASSSWGANTG. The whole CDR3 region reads CASSSWGANTGQLYF.

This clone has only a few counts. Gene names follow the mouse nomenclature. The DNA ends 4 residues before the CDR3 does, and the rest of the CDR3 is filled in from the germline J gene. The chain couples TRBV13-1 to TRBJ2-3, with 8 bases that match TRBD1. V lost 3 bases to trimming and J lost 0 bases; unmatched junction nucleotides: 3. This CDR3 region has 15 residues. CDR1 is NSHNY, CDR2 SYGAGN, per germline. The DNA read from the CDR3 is TGTGCCAGCAGTGCGACAGGGGATAGTGCAGAA. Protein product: CASSATGDSAE. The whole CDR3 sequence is CASSATGDSAETLYF.

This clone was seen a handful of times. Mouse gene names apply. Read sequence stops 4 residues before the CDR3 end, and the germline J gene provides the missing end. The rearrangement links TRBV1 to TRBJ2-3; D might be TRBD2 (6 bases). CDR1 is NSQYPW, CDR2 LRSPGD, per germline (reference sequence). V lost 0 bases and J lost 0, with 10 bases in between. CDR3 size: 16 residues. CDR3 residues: CTCSADAWGSAETLYF. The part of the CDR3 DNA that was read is TGCACCTGCAGTGCAGATGCCTGGGGCAGTGCAGAA.

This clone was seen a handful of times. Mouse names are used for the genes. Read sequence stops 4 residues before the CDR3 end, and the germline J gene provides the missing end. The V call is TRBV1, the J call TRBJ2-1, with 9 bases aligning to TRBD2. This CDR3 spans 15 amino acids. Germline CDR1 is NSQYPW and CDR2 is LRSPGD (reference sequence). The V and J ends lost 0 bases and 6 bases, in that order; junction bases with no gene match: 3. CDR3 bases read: TGCACCTGCAGTGCAGATAGACTGGGGGTTGCT. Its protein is CTCSADRLGVA. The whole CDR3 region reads CTCSADRLGVAEQFF.

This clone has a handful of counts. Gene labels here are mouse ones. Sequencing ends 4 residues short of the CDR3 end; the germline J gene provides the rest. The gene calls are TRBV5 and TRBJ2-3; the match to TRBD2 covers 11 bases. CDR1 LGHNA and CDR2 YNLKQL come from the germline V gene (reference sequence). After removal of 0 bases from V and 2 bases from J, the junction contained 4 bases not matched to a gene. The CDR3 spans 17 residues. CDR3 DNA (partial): TGTGCCAGCAGCCAAGACACTGGGGGGGCGATTGCAGAA. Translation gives CASSQDTGGAIAE. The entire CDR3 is CASSQDTGGAIAETLYF.

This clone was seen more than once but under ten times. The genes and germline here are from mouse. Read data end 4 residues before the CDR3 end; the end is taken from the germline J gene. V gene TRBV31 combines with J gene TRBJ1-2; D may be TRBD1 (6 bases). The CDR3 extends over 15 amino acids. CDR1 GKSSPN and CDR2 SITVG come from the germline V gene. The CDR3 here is CAWSLRGGRGSDYTF. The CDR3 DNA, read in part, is TGTGCCTGGAGTCTGAGGGGGGGGCGAGGGTCC.

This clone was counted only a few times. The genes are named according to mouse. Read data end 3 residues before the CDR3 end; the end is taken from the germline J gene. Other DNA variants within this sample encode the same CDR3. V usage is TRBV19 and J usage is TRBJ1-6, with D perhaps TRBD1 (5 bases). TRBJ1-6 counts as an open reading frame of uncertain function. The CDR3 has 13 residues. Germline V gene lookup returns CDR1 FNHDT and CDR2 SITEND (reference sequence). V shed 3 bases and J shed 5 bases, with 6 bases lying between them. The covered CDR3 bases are TGTGCCAGCAGTACGACAGATAATTCGCCC. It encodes CASSTTDNSP. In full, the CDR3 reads CASSTTDNSPLYF.

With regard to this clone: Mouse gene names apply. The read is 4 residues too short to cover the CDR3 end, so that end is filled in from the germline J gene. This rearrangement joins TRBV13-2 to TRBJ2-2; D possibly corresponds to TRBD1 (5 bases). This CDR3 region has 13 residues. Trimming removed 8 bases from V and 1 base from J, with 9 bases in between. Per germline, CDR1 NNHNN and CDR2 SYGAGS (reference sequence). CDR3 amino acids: CARAGKNTGQLYF. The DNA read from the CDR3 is TGTGCCAGGGCAGGGAAAAACACCGGG.

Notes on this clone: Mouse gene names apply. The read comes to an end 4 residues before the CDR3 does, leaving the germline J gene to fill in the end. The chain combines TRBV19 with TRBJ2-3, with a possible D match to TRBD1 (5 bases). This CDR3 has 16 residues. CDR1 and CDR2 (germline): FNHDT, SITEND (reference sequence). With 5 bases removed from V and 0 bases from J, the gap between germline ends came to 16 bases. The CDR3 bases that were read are TGTGCCAGCAGCCAAGGACAAAAATCTAGTGCAGAA. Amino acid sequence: CASSQGQKSSAE. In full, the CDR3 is CASSQGQKSSAETLYF.

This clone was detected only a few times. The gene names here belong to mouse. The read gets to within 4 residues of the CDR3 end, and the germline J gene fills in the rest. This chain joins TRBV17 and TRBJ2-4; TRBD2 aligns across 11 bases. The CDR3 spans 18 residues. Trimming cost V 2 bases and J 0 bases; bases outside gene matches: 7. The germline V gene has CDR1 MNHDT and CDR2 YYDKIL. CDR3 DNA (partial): TGTGCTAGCAGTAGAAATCCGGGACTGGGGGCGAGTCAAAAC. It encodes CASSRNPGLGASQN. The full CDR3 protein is CASSRNPGLGASQNTLYF.

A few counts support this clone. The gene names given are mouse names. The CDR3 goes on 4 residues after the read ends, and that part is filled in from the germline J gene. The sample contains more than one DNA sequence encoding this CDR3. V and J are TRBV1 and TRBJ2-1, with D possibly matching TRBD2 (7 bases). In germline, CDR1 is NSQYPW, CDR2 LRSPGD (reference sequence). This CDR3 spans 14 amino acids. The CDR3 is CTCSADGGRAEQFF. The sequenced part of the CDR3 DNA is TGCACCTGCAGTGCAGATGGGGGGCGGGCT.

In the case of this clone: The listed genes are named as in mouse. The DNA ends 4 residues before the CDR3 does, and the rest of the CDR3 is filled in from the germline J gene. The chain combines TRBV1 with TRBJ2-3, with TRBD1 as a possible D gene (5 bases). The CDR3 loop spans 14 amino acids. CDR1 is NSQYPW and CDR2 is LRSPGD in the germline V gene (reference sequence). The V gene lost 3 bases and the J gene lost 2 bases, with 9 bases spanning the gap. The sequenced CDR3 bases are TGCACCTGCAGTGCTGGACAACTTGCAGAA. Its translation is CTCSAGQLAE. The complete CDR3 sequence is CTCSAGQLAETLYF.

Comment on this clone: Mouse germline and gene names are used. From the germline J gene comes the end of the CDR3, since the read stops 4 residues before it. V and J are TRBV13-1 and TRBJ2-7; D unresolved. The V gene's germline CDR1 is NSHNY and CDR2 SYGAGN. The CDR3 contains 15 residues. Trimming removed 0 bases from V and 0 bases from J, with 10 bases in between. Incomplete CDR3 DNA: TGTGCCAGCAGTGATGCACGCAGGAACTCCTAT. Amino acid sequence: CASSDARRNSY. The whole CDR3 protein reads CASSDARRNSYEQYF.